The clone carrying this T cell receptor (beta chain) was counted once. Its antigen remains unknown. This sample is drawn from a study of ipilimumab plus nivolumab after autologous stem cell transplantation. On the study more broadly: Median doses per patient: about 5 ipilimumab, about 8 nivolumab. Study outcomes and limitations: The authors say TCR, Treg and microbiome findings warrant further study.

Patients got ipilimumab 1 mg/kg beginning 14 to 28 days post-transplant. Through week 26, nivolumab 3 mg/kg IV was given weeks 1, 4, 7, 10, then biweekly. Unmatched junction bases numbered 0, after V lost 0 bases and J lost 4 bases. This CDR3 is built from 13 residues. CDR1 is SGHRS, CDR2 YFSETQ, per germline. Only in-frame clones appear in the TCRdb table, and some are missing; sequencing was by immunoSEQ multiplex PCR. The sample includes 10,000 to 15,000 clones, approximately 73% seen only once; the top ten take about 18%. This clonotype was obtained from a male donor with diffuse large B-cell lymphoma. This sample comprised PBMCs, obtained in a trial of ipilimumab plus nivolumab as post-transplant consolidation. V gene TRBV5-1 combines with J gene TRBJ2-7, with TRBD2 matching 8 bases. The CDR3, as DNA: TGCGCCAGCAGCTTGGGCGGGGGGTACGAGCAGTACTTC. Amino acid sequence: CASSLGGGYEQYF.